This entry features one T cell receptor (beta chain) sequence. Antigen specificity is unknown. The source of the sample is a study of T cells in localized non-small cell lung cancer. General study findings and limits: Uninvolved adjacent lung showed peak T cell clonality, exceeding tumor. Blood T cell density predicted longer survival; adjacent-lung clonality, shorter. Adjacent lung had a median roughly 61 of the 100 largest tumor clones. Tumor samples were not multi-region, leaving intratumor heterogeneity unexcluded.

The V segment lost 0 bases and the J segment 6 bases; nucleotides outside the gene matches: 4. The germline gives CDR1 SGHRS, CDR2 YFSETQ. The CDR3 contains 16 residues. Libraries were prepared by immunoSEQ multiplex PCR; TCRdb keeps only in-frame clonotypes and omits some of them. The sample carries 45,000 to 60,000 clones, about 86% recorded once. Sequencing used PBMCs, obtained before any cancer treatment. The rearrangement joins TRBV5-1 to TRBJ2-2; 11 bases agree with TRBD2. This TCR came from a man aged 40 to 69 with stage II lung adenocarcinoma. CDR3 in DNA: TGCGCCAGCAGCTTGGATAGCGGGGGGGCCGCCGGGGAGCTGTTTTTT. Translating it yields CASSLDSGGAAGELFF.